This T cell receptor (beta chain) was recorded in a study of technical replicates of blood from several donors. CDR1 is SGDLS and CDR2 is YYNGEE in the germline V gene. The length of the CDR3 is 19 residues. V dropped 0 bases and J dropped 4; count of bases not matched to a gene: 17. Profiled with immunoSEQ multiplex PCR; TCRdb holds only in-frame clones, not every one. The sample records some 74,000 clones, roughly 97% being singletons. The clonotype comes from a human donor in good health. The material sequenced was T cells isolated from PBMCs. The chain employs TRBV9 and TRBJ2-3, with 7 bases fitting TRBD1. CDR3 region: CASSVAIYTGTDVADTQYF. The CDR3 DNA is TGTGCCAGCAGCGTAGCAATTTATACGGGGACAGACGTGGCAGATACGCAGTATTTT.